What follows is one T cell receptor beta chain and its context. The data derive from a study of blood T cell repertoires in COVID-19. The wider study: Italy, Spain and the United States were the sources of the convalescent and acute COVID-19 samples. Sources were T cells, B-cell-depleted T cells, or PBMCs; the material itself was cDNA or gDNA.

Measured with immunoSEQ multiplex PCR; TCRdb has only the in-frame clones, and not every one. The top ten clones hold 6% of a sample with about 130,000 clones, roughly three quarters of them seen once. The CDR3 runs to 14 residues. Germline loops: CDR1 SGHTA, CDR2 FQGNSA. V lost 1 base to trimming and J lost 3 bases; unmatched junction nucleotides: 0. The study recruited people aged about 18 to 89 years across under 25 US areas. Symptom resolution, clearance, or two negative PCRs marked donors in Cohort 3 as recovered. This rearrangement joins TRBV7-2 to TRBJ2-7; TRBD2 matches at 10 bases. The sample consisted of PBMCs or T cells enriched from blood (not recorded which). The receptor was isolated from a woman aged 45-65 years who had recovered from COVID-19. The CDR3 here is CASSLVAGGYEQYV. The CDR3 nucleotides read TGTGCCAGCAGCTTAGTAGCGGGGGGCTACGAGCAGTACGTC.